The 21 T cell receptor beta chains below were found in one sample sequenced in a study of T cells after yellow fever vaccination. TCRdb recomputed calls from the 5' RACE reads with MiXCR, one row per CDR3 protein. The data contain 300,000 to 400,000 distinct CDR3 sequences, 8.7% of them singletons. Specimen: PBMCs, collected on the day of the first yellow fever vaccination. Receptor source: a man aged 18 to 30 who received the YFV17D yellow fever vaccine.

In this sample, this clonotype turned up many times. This chain connects TRBV19 to TRBJ2-7; unclear D gene. The CDR3 covers 15 residues. Germline CDR1 is LNHDA and CDR2 is SQIVND (reference sequence). V dropped 4 bases and J dropped 6 bases, with 19 bases sitting between them. CDR3 DNA sequence: TGTGCCAGTAGTAGAAAGGCGGTCGGGCTCCTCGAGCAGTACTTC. Its protein product is CASSRKAVGLLEQYF.

This chain connects TRBV4-3 to TRBJ1-1; D possibly corresponds to TRBD1 (5 bases). The V end was cut by 1 base, the J end by 4 bases, with 10 bases between. Germline V CDR1 and CDR2: LGHNA, YSLEER. The CDR3 is 14 residues long. This chain's CDR3 is CASSQGRGTTEAFF. In DNA form, the CDR3 reads TGCGCCAGCAGCCAAGGGCGGGGGACCACTGAAGCTTTCTTT.

The chain joins TRBV6-1 to TRBJ2-1, with TRBD1 as a possible D gene (5 bases). The length of the CDR3 is 14 residues. In germline, CDR1 is MNHNS, CDR2 SASEGT. V gave up 6 bases and J gave up 4 bases, with 13 bases separating them. The CDR3 spells CASRQVNLYNEQFF. DNA of the CDR3: TGTGCCAGCAGACAGGTGAACCTTTACAATGAGCAGTTCTTC.

V and J are TRBV5-1 and TRBJ1-2, with 8 nucleotides matching TRBD1. V lost 2 bases, J lost 8 bases, and 8 bases stayed unmatched. CDR1 SGHRS and CDR2 YFSETQ come from the germline V gene. The CDR3 totals 14 residues. CDR3 DNA: TGCGCCAGCAGCTTCGACAGGGGAATAGGAGGCTACACCTTC. Translation: CASSFDRGIGGYTF.

This clonotype was found many times. The chain employs TRBV4-3 and TRBJ2-1; D uncertain. Germline assignment: CDR1 LGHNA and CDR2 YSLEER. This CDR3 spans 15 amino acids. The V gene lost 1 base and the J gene lost 6 bases, with 13 bases spanning the gap. The CDR3, as DNA: TGCGCCAGCAGCCAAGGTACGGTTGATAGCAATGAGCAGTTCTTC. Translated, it gives CASSQGTVDSNEQFF.

This clonotype was counted many times. V gene TRBV14 combines with J gene TRBJ2-7; TRBD1 or TRBD2 may be the D gene (6 bases each). This CDR3 is 17 amino acids long. Germline CDR1 SGHDN, CDR2 FVKESK. V was clipped by 3 bases and J by 0 bases, with 18 bases between them. The chain's CDR3 is CASSHRREDSGSYEQYV. The CDR3 nucleotides read TGTGCCAGCAGCCACCGGAGGGAGGACAGCGGCTCCTACGAGCAGTACGTC.

This clonotype was picked up a small number of times. The V and J genes are TRBV10-3 and TRBJ2-7; TRBD2 agrees at 9 bases. Looked up from germline, CDR1 is ENHRY and CDR2 is SYGVKD. The CDR3 is 14 residues long. J lost 6 bases, V lost 4 bases, and 7 bases had no gene match. The CDR3 region is CAISAAGGGSEQYF. The CDR3 coding sequence is TGTGCCATCAGTGCCGCGGGGGGGGGCTCCGAGCAGTACTTC.

This chain connects TRBV24-1 to TRBJ2-3; unclear D gene. Trimming removed 2 bases from V and 2 bases from J, with 7 bases in between. This CDR3 spans 14 amino acids. CDR1 is KGHDR, CDR2 SFDVKD, per germline. The chain's CDR3 is CATSDSTATDTQYF. Here the CDR3 DNA reads TGTGCCACCAGTGATTCGACGGCCACAGATACGCAGTATTTT.

V is TRBV5-1 and J is TRBJ2-5, with 9 bases that match TRBD2. Unmatched junction bases numbered 9, after V lost 7 bases and J lost 5 bases. CDR1 and CDR2 (germline): SGHRS, YFSETQ. CDR3 size: 14 residues. DNA for the CDR3: TGCGCCAGCCGAGACAGCGGGGGGTTTGAGACCCAGTACTTC. It specifies CASRDSGGFETQYF.

This clonotype was seen at least ten times. V and J are TRBV5-4 and TRBJ2-2; 8 nucleotides match TRBD2. The length of the CDR3 is 15 residues. The V segment lost 0 bases and the J segment 6 bases; nucleotides outside the gene matches: 4. The V gene's germline CDR1 is SGHNT and CDR2 YYREEE (reference sequence). The CDR3 sequence is CASSLVGLGSGELFF. The CDR3 coding sequence is TGTGCCAGCAGCTTGGTGGGACTAGGGTCCGGGGAGCTGTTTTTT.

This clonotype was counted between two and nine times. The chain is built from TRBV5-1 and TRBJ2-3; TRBD1 is a possible D gene (5 bases). Trimming took off 0 bases at V and 9 bases at J, with 20 bases between the two ends. CDR1 and CDR2 from the germline V gene are SGHRS and YFSETQ. This CDR3 spans 16 amino acids. This CDR3 is CASSLDRPLTQITQYF. CDR3 in DNA: TGCGCCAGCAGCTTGGACAGGCCCCTAACACAGATAACGCAGTATTTT. The whole variable domain, filled in from reference TRBV5-1 and TRBJ2-3, reads KAGVTQTPRYLIKTRGQQVTLSCSPISGHRSVSWYQQTPGQGLQFLFEYFSETQRNKGNFPGRFSGRQFSNSRSEMNVSTLELGDSALYLCASSLDRPLTQITQYFGPGTRLTVL.

This clonotype showed up just a few times. This chain links TRBV12-3 or TRBV12-4 with TRBJ1-1; TRBD1 aligns across 9 bases. V lost 4 bases to trimming and J lost 6 bases; unmatched junction nucleotides: 6. There are 14 residues in the CDR3. In DNA, the CDR3 is TGTGCCAGCAGTTCTCGGGACAGGGCCCCTGAAGCTTTCTTT. Translating gives CASSSRDRAPEAFF.

The table lists this clonotype with many counts. This chain links TRBV5-1 with TRBJ1-5; D remains ambiguous. The germline V and J ends were trimmed by 0 bases and 3 bases, with 10 bases remaining between them. Germline V gene sequence: CDR1 SGHRS, CDR2 YFSETQ. The length of the CDR3 is 15 residues. CDR3: CASSLGPTINQPQHF. As DNA, the CDR3 is TGCGCCAGCAGCTTGGGCCCCACTATCAATCAGCCCCAGCATTTT.

This clonotype was observed a few times. J is TRBJ1-5 and V is TRBV6-2 or TRBV6-3; D unclear. CDR3 length equals 17 residues. The V gene lost 5 bases and the J gene lost 2 bases, with 19 bases spanning the gap. The germline CDR1 and CDR2 sequences are MNHEY and SVGEGT. CDR3 sequence reads: CASSEFRHVRGNQPQHF. The CDR3 nucleotides are TGTGCCAGCAGTGAGTTTAGACATGTTAGGGGCAATCAGCCCCAGCATTTT.

The CDR3 sequence is CATNPTGYTEAFF. CDR3 bases: TGTGCCACCAACCCGACAGGGTACACTGAAGCTTTCTTT. The rearrangement joins TRBV15 to TRBJ1-1, with 7 bases fitting TRBD1. This CDR3 comprises 13 residues. Trimming cost V 7 bases and J 3 bases; bases outside gene matches: 5. Germline CDR1 and CDR2: LNHNV and YYDKDF (reference sequence).

In this sample, this clonotype turned up many times. The gene calls are TRBV5-5 and TRBJ2-7, with 9 bases matching TRBD1. Germline V gives CDR1 SGHKS, CDR2 YYEKEE (reference sequence). The CDR3 runs 14 residues. The ends lost 3 bases at V and 2 bases at J; junction bases unmatched: 3. CDR3 DNA sequence: TGTGCCAGCAGCTGGACAGGGGCCCCCTACGAGCAGTACTTC. Its protein product is CASSWTGAPYEQYF.

J is TRBJ2-5 and V is TRBV6-1; D could derive from TRBD1 or TRBD2 (7 bases each). Trimming removed 3 bases at V and 5 bases at J, with 16 bases between. Germline values: CDR1 MNHNS, CDR2 SASEGT. This CDR3 is 15 amino acids long. This chain's CDR3 is CASSEVRQGGETQYF. CDR3 coding DNA: TGTGCCAGCAGTGAGGTTAGACAGGGAGGGGAGACCCAGTACTTC.

The genes are TRBV4-3 and TRBJ2-2, with D possibly TRBD1 on 5 matching bases. The germline gives CDR1 LGHNA, CDR2 YSLEER. The CDR3 covers 18 residues. Trimming cost V 0 bases and J 0 bases, with 14 bases left between them. This chain's CDR3 is CASSQDPWGGANTGELFF. In nucleotides, the CDR3 is TGCGCCAGCAGCCAAGACCCGTGGGGCGGAGCGAACACCGGGGAGCTGTTTTTT.

There are many counts of this clonotype. This chain joins TRBV2 and TRBJ2-5; unclear D gene. V lost 7 bases, J lost 0 bases, and 9 bases lay in between. CDR1 and CDR2 from the germline V gene are SNHLY and FYNNEI. The CDR3 totals 13 residues. The DNA of the CDR3 is TGTGCCAGCAATCAGCTAGACCAAGAGACCCAGTACTTC. Encoded protein: CASNQLDQETQYF.

This chain uses TRBV18 with TRBJ2-7; D is uncertain. CDR3 length: 13 amino acids. The V end lost 3 bases, the J end lost 5 bases, and 11 bases lay between the germline ends. Looked up from germline, CDR1 is KGHSH and CDR2 is LQKENI. The DNA for the CDR3 is TGTGCCAGCTCACCTTTAAACGTGGACGAGCAGTACGTC. Its translation: CASSPLNVDEQYV.

This clonotype has ten or more counts. The chain links TRBV11-2 to TRBJ2-7; TRBD1 matches at 8 bases. Looked up from germline, CDR1 is SGHAT and CDR2 is FQNNGV. The V and J ends lost 1 base and 0 bases, in that order; junction bases with no gene match: 14. The CDR3 spans 19 residues. CDR3: CASSLVAIAGQESSYEQYF. The CDR3 nucleotides read TGTGCCAGCAGCTTAGTGGCGATCGCGGGACAGGAGAGCTCCTACGAGCAGTACTTC.